Here is one T cell receptor (beta chain) with its context. Its cognate antigen has yet to be identified. Nothing much larger sits one base from this clone, and base qualities are not available. Blood bank volunteers in Maryland, USA served as the healthy controls. Libraries from unsorted PBMCs were made from 2 million PBMCs kept in RNAlater at -80 degrees C until RNA extraction. Peripheral blood underwent Ficoll-Hypaque density gradient centrifugation to isolate PBMCs, which were then cryopreserved in liquid nitrogen. cDNA was synthesized by template-switch 5'RACE using a primer with a 10-nucleotide random unique molecular identifier that tagged each TCR transcript. Over 190 million TCR-beta sequences, covering 15-18 subjects, were produced in each sequencing run. The RNeasy kit was used for extraction of total RNA. The KAPA Real-time Library Amplification kit was used to amplify TCR-beta VDJ regions with primers for the TCR constant region and the 5'RACE anchor. A first PCR added sample indexes and Illumina adaptors, after which a second PCR increased the library yield. After purification with Ampure beads, the TCR product of roughly 650 bp was size-selected on a 2% E-gel SizeSelection system. Before pooling, libraries had their quality checked on a Bioanalyzer, their concentration measured with Qubit, and their quantity determined with the Kapa Library Quantification kit. Libraries were sequenced paired-end 2 x 150 bp on an Illumina HiSeq 2500. To increase sequence diversity, about 25-31% phiX was spiked into each library pool. The original pipeline was this. The UMI-based MiGEC pipeline processed quality-filtered reads and removed over 75% of raw TCR sequences during error correction. VDJ genes were aligned to IMGT germline references, and clonotypes were defined by unique CDR3 amino acid sequence plus V-J genes. VDJtools evaluated clonal expansion, Shannon diversity and CDR3 relatedness (CalcPairwiseDistances, ClusterSamples); CLCbio workbench built phylogenetic trees. Clones with at least 8 unique UMIs were defined as expanded, with this threshold being based on coefficient-of-variation modelling across technical triplicates. TCRdb passed the public sequencing reads through fastp at Q25 and MiXCR, retaining productive beta sequences. CDR3 protein sequences are deduplicated, and each keeps its most common genes and DNA. The authors' filters were not applied to this entry. The sample data list 25,000 to 35,000 distinct CDR3 sequences, and about 15% of these were observed just once. The ten biggest clones cover roughly 27% of the sample.

This sample was included in a study of neurological immune-mediated disorders (dated by TCRdb to the late 2010s). Looking at the study overall: Using UMI-based sequencing, the study compared peripheral blood TCR-beta repertoires from patients with HTLV-I-associated myelopathy (HAM/TSP), patients with multiple sclerosis, and healthy controls. Longitudinal samples, technical triplicates and paired sorted CD4+ and CD8+ T-cell subsets, alongside PBMC samples, were included among the roughly 96 TCR-beta libraries. The cohort included approximately 68 subjects: about 15 with HAM/TSP, around 34 with multiple sclerosis, and around 20 healthy controls. Study-wide findings and limitations: Expanded clones from different subjects shared no identical CDR3 amino acid sequences, which suggests that TCR-beta repertoires were private in all groups. TCR clonal expansion was highest in HAM/TSP patients and lowest in MS patients, with MS patients falling below even healthy controls.

Per the germline V gene (reference sequence), GTSNPN is the CDR1 and SVGIG is the CDR2. From its cysteine to its phenylalanine, the CDR3 spans 15 amino acids. Left in the record is the CDR3 DNA by itself, 45 bases read in frame from the first base. After removal of 0 bases from V and 6 bases from J, the junction retains 8 bases not matched to a gene. This TCR was sampled from a man in his 70s in good health. The chain couples TRBV30 to TRBJ2-3, with 8 bases in between that match TRBD2. The source material was PBMCs. In nucleotides, the sequence is TGTGCCTGGAGTGTACTGGGGGCGGGGGGCGATACGCAGTATTTT. Its amino acids are CAWSVLGAGGDTQYF.